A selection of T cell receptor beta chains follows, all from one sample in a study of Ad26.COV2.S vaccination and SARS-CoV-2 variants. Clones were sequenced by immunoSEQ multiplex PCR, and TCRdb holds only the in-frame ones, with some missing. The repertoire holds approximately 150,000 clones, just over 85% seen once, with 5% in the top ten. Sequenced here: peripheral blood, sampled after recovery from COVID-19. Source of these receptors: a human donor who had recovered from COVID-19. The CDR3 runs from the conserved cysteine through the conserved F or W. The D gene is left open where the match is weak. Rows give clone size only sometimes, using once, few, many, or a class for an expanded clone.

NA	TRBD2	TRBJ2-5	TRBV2	TGTGCCAGCAGTGATCCCAGCGGGGTAGAGACCCAGTACTTC	CASSDPSGVETQYF
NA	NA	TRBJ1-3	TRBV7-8	TGTGCCAGCAGCTTTAGTGTGGGCAAAACTGGAAACACCATATATTTT	CASSFSVGKTGNTIYF
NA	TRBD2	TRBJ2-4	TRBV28	TGTGCCAGCAGTACAAAGCGGGGGGGCCCCAAAAACATTCAGTACTTC	CASSTKRGGPKNIQYF
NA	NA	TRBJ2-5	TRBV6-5	TGTGCCAGCAGTTACTCTGAGGAAGAGACCCAGTACTTC	CASSYSEEETQYF
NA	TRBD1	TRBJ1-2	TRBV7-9	TGTGCCAGCAGCTTACCCACAGGGGTCTATGGCTACACCTTC	CASSLPTGVYGYTF
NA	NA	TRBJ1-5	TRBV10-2	TGCGCCAGCAGTATGGGGAGAATGGGTAGCAATCAGCCCCAGCATTTT	CASSMGRMGSNQPQHF
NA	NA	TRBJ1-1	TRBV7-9	TGTGCCAGCAGCCCGTGGGCGGGCACCACTGAAGCTTTCTTT	CASSPWAGTTEAFF
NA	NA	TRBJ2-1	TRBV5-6	TGTGCCAGCAGCTTGACTCTCGGGGGACCCTACAATGAGCAGTTCTTC	CASSLTLGGPYNEQFF
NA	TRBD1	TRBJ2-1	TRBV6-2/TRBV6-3	TGTGCCAGCAGTTCCCTCCCGACAGGGGGAACCTACAATGAGCAGTTCTTC	CASSSLPTGGTYNEQFF
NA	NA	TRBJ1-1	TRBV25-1	TGTGCCAGCAGTGAAAGGTCAGTCCACACTGAAGCTTTCTTT	CASSERSVHTEAFF
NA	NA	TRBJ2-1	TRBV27	TGTGCCAGCAGTTTAGGGAGCAGTTTGAATGAGCAGTTCTTC	CASSLGSSLNEQFF
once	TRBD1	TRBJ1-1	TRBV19	TGTGCCAGTGGGCGGGACAGCATGAACACTGAAGCTTTCTTT	CASGRDSMNTEAFF
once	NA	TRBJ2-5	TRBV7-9	TGTGCCAGCAGCTCAGGGGCGGCAGGGACGGAGACCCAGTACTTC	CASSSGAAGTETQYF
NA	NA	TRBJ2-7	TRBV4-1	TGCGCCAGCAGCCAAGATTCGGAAAGGGGCGGCGAGCAGTACTTC	CASSQDSERGGEQYF
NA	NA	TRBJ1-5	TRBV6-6	TGTGCCATACAGGGACGGAGCAATCAGCCCCAGCATTTT	CAIQGRSNQPQHF
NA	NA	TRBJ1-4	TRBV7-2	TGTGCCAGCAGCTTACTGGGCTCTAATGAAAAACTGTTTTTT	CASSLLGSNEKLFF
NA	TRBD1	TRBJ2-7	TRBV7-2	TGTGCCAGCAGCTTAGCTCCATCCGGGACAGGGCTATACGAGCAGTACTTC	CASSLAPSGTGLYEQYF
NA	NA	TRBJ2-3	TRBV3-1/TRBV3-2	TGTGCCAGCAGCCAAGCCCCCGGGACTGTCGGGGATACGCAGTATTTT	CASSQAPGTVGDTQYF
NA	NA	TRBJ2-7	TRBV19	TGTGCCAGTAGTATAGACGGGGCAGGGCCAACCTACGAGCAGTACTTC	CASSIDGAGPTYEQYF
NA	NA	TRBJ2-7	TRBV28	TGTGCCAGCAGACCGACAGGCAGCTCCTACGAGCAGTACTTC	CASRPTGSSYEQYF
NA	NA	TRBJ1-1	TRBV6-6	TGTGCCAGCAGCCGGAGGCGCGGGGTGAACACTGAAGCTTTCTTT	CASSRRRGVNTEAFF
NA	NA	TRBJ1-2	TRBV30	TGTGCCTGGAGTCCTCATCGCGGCTACACCTTC	CAWSPHRGYTF
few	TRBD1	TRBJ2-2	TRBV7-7	TGTGCTAGCAGCTTGGACAGGGTGGCCGGGGAGCTGTTTTTT	CASSLDRVAGELFF
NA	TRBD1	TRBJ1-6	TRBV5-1	TGCGCCAGCAGCTCATACCCGGGGACAGGCAATTCACCCCTCCACTTT	CASSSYPGTGNSPLHF
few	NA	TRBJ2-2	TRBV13	TGTGCCAGCAGCTTAGAGGAGGGTGCGAACACCGGGGAGCTGTTTTTT	CASSLEEGANTGELFF
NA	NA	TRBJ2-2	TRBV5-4	TGTGCCAGCAGCCCCTGGGGGCCCTCCCCGGAGCTGTTTTTT	CASSPWGPSPELFF
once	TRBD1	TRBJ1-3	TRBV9	TGTGCCAGCAGCGTGGGGGGACAGGGGGCCTCTGGAAACACCATATATTTT	CASSVGGQGASGNTIYF
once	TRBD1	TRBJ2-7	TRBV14	TGTGCCAGCAGCCAACGGACAGGCGAGCAGTACTTC	CASSQRTGEQYF
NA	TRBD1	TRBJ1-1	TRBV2	TGTGCCAGCAGGGGAACCACAGGGGGCGCAGGGAACACTGAAGCTTTCTTT	CASRGTTGGAGNTEAFF
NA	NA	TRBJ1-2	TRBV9	TGTGCCAGCAGCACTCTGACAGAGGTTGGCTACACCTTC	CASSTLTEVGYTF
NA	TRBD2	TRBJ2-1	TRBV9	TGTGCCAGCAGCGTTCTAGCGGGGAGCTCCTACAATGAGCAGTTCTTC	CASSVLAGSSYNEQFF
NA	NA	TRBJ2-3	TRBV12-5	TGTGCTAGTGCAAAGCCGGGGGCCTCTAGCACAGATACGCAGTATTTT	CASAKPGASSTDTQYF
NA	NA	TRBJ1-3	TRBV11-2	TGTGCCAGCAGCCCGGACAGAATATTGGGAAACACCATATATTTT	CASSPDRILGNTIYF
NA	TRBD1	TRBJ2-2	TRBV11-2	TGTGCCAGCAGCTGGGACAGGATGAACACCGGGGAGCTGTTTTTT	CASSWDRMNTGELFF
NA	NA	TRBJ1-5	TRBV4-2	TGTGCCAGCAGCCAAAGGACGGATAATCAGCCCCAGCATTTT	CASSQRTDNQPQHF
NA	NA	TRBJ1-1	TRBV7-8	TGTGCCAGCAGCTTAAGGCAGCTCACTGAAGCTTTCTTT	CASSLRQLTEAFF
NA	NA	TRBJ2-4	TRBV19	TGTGCCAGTACCATCCCGACAGAAAACATTCAGTACTTC	CASTIPTENIQYF
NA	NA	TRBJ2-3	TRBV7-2	TGTGCCAGCAGCTTAGCGGGGGGCACAGATACGCAGTATTTT	CASSLAGGTDTQYF
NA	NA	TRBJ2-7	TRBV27	TGTGCCAGCACGTCGGCGGGCCCCTCTTACGAGCAGTACTTC	CASTSAGPSYEQYF
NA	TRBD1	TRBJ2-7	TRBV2	TGTGCCAGCAGTGGCGGGACAGGGAGCTCCGAGCAGTACTTC	CASSGGTGSSEQYF
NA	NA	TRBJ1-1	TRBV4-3	TGCGCCAGCAGCCAAGATCCCGGACTGGGGAACACTGAAGCTTTCTTT	CASSQDPGLGNTEAFF
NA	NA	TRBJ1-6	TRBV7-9	TGTGCCAGCAGCTCCTCCAGGTCCTATAATTCACCCCTCCACTTT	CASSSSRSYNSPLHF
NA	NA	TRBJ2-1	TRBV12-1	TGTGCCAGCAGCTTTGGTCTGATCTACAATGAGCAGTTCTTC	CASSFGLIYNEQFF
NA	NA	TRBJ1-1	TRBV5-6	TGTGCCAGCAGCTTGGTGCGTATGAACACTGAAGCTTTCTTT	CASSLVRMNTEAFF
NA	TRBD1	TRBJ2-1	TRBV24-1	TGTGCCACCAGTGATTCGAGTGAGGGGGCGAATGAGCAGTTCTTC	CATSDSSEGANEQFF
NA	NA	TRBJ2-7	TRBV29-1	TGCAGCGCCCAGGGGGGGGCCTACGAGCAGTACTTC	CSAQGGAYEQYF
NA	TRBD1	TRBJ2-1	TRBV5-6	TGTGCCAGCTCCCCCAGGGGGTCCTACAATGAGCAGTTCTTC	CASSPRGSYNEQFF
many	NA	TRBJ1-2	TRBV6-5	TGTGCCAGCAGTTCCCACCTGGGTAACTATGGCTACACCTTC	CASSSHLGNYGYTF
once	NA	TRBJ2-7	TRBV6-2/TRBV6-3	TGTGCCAGCAGTGTCGGTCCCGTCTCCTACGAGCAGTACTTC	CASSVGPVSYEQYF